This TCR beta chain is drawn from a study of metastatic and nonmetastatic thyroid tumors. This CDR3 spans 14 amino acids. V shed 2 bases and J 5 bases; nucleotides not matched to a gene: 3. CDR1 is DFQATT, CDR2 SNEGSKA, per germline (reference sequence). Treatment of any kind had been given to no patient before thyroid surgery. TCRdb re-called the PCR reads through MiXCR. Among about 21,000 clones listed, approximately 29% were seen once. The sequence came from a female donor with papillary thyroid cancer or a benign thyroid nodule (not recorded which). Some clones in this sample may be carry-over from other donors' samples. The sequencing input was adjacent normal tissue. The V gene is TRBV20-1, the J gene TRBJ2-3; TRBD2 matches at 11 bases. DNA of the CDR3: TGCAGTGCTAGAAATAGCGGGGGGGGAGATACGCAGTATTTT. Translating it yields CSARNSGGGDTQYF.